The entry that follows covers one TCR beta chain sequence. The sample holds a few counts of this clonotype. It has no known antigen specificity. Per-nucleotide qualities are absent, and no much larger clonotype sits a single base away. Per the publication, the treatment or condition label means: live attenuated yellow fever vaccine strain. PBMCs were isolated from peripheral blood using a standard Ficoll-Paque protocol. CD4 and CD8 T-cell fractions were isolated with Dynabeads CD4 and CD8 positive selection kits. TriZol was used to extract RNA from bulk PBMCs, from CD4 and CD8 fractions, and from dextramer-positive and dextramer-negative fractions. This record comes from a study of T cells after yellow fever vaccination (dated by TCRdb to about 2019). About the investigation overall: Libraries from fractions with low cell numbers were prepared with the SMART-Seq v4 Ultra Low Input RNA kit. To follow T-cell clones before and after primary and booster YFV17D yellow fever vaccination, bulk TCR alpha and beta repertoires were sequenced over time. Two healthy male donors, one aged 18 to 29 and one aged 30 to 40 years, were included in the cohort. Blood samples were taken at several timepoints before and after primary and secondary immunization, and bulk PBMC replicates and cell subsets were isolated. Overall results and qualifications from the work: Computational filtering was required because FACS-sorted repertoires could contain abundant contaminating clonotypes from the bulk population. Most clones expanded after primary vaccination were re-detected after the booster (almost 98% of CD4 and about 88% of CD8), suggesting broad memory maintenance. A small share of clonotypes occurred in both CD4 and CD8 compartments, likely arising from convergent recombination. The secondary T-cell response was found to be weaker but faster than the primary response, with a peak reached on day 5 rather than on day 15. Because the study included only two donors, the extent to which the findings can be generalized is limited.

CDR1 is given as LGHDT and CDR2 as YNNKEL, both from the germline V gene (reference sequence). V loses 5 bases, J loses 6 bases, and the germline ends lie 8 bases apart. Including the terminal cysteine and phenylalanine, the CDR3 comprises 11 residues. The read is trimmed to its CDR3 DNA, 33 bases read in frame from base 1. Data came from an Illumina NovaSeq 6000. TCR cDNA was synthesized by 5'RACE template switching, which introduced a universal primer site and unique molecular identifiers. cDNA synthesis was primed from both the TCR alpha and TCR beta constant segments. Libraries were amplified in two PCR steps, with sample barcodes and sequencing adapters added in the second step. Sequencing of libraries was done on Illumina HiSeq 2500 (2x100 bp) or NovaSeq (2x150 bp). The source study handled its data this way. MIGEC handled demultiplexing of reads and collapsing into UMI consensus sequences, while MiXCR performed V(D)J alignment. Using edgeR on replicate PBMC samples, clonotypes were called vaccine-responding if FDR was below 0.01 and the log2 fold change was above 5 up to day 15. Each bulk clonotype was labeled CD4 or CD8 based on which sequenced repertoire, CD4 or CD8, contained the clonotype at higher abundance. TCRdb took the public reads, trimmed them with fastp at Q25, ran MiXCR for clone calling and kept in-frame beta chains. Duplicate CDR3 protein sequences are folded into a single record with the most common DNA and genes. TCRdb, not the authors, supplied the V and J calls. Counted in this sample were about 260,000 distinct CDR3 sequences; 5.2% of them appeared once. Under 3.5% of the sample goes to the ten largest clones.

The clonotype was recovered from a man aged 18 to 35 who received the YFV17D yellow fever vaccine. Recombination connected TRBV3-1 to TRBJ2-7; no confident D gene assignment can be made. This material consisted of CD4+ T cells sorted from PBMCs, taken on the day of the yellow fever booster vaccination. In nucleotides, the sequence is TGTGCCAGCAGCACTCGAGGCGAGCAGTACTTC. It translates as CASSTRGEQYF.